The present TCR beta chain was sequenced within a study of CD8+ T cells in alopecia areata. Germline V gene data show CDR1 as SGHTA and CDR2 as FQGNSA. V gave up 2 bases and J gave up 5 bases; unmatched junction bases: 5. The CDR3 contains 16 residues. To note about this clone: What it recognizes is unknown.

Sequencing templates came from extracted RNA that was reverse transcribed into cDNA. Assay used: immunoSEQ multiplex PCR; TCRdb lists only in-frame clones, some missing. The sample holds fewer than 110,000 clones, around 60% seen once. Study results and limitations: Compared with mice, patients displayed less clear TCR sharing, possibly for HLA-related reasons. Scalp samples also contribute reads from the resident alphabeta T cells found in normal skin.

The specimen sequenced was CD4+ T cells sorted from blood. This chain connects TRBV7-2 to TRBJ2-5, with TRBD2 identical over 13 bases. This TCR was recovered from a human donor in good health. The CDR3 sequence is CASSLTGLAGSETQYF. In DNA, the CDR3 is TGTGCCAGCAGCTTAACGGGACTAGCGGGGTCGGAGACCCAGTACTTC. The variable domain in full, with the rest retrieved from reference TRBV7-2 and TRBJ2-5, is GAGVSQSPSNKVTEKGKDVELRCDPISGHTALYWYRQSLGQGLEFLIYFQGNSAPDKSGLPSDRFSAERTGGSVSTLTIQRTQQEDSAVYLCASSLTGLAGSETQYFGPGTRLLVL.